This entry features one T cell receptor (beta chain) sequence. What it recognizes is unknown. TCRdb's copy holds only in-frame clones and misses some; the assay was immunoSEQ multiplex PCR. Of around 46,000 clones listed, approximately 70% are singletons. This record comes from a study of vaccination effects on CD4 cells after COVID-19. About the study: Samples came 142 and 148 days after COVID-19 diagnosis, before vaccination.

Study-level results: Convalescents' post-vaccination spike-reactive clones were chiefly new, vaccine-induced ones. In the late period after vaccination, infection- and vaccine-induced clones contracted markedly.

Peptide-pool stimulation followed by sequencing identified expanded antigen-specific CD4+ clonotypes in the ViraFEST assay. Isolation of CD4+ T cells took place after less than twelve days of culture. The person's infection with SARS-CoV-2, confirmed by PCR, took place between March and December 2020. In culture with about 10 IU/ml IL-2 and around 10 ug/ml peptides, PBMC were grown at roughly 2 million per well. This sample comprised CD4+ T cells from PBMCs cultured with a peptide pool, obtained before COVID-19 vaccination. The TCR comes from a human donor who had a prior SARS-CoV-2 infection.

The CDR3 region has the DNA TGTGCCAGCTCACCAGCAGGCCCTGGAAGTAGCTCCTACGAGCAGTACTTC. Protein: CASSPAGPGSSSYEQYF. V is TRBV18 and J is TRBJ2-7; D gene unclear. Trimming stripped 2 bases from V and 0 bases from J, with 17 bases between. The length of the CDR3 is 17 residues. CDR1 KGHSH and CDR2 LQKENI come from the germline V gene. Filled out from reference TRBV18 and TRBJ2-7, the complete variable domain reads NAGVMQNPRHLVRRRGQEARLRCSPMKGHSHVYWYRQLPEEGLKFMVYLQKENIIDESGMPKERFSAEFPKEGPSILRIQQVVRGDSAAYFCASSPAGPGSSSYEQYFGPGTRLTVT.